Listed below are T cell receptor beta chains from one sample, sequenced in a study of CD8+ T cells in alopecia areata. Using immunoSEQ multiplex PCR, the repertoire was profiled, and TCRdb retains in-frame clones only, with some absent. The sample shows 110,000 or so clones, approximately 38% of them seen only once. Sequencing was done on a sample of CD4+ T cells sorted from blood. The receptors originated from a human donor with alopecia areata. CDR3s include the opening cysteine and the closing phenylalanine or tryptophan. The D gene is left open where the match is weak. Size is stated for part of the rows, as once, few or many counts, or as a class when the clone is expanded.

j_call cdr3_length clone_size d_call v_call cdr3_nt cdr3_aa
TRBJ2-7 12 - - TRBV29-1 TGCAGCGTCGCTCAGGGAAATTACGAGCAGTACTTC CSVAQGNYEQYF
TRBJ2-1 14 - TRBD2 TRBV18 TGTGCCAGCTCACTTTCGGGGGGGCACTTTGAGCAGTTCTTC CASSLSGGHFEQFF
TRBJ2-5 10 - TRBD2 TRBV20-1 TGCAGTGCTAGGGGACTAGGGGAGTACTTC CSARGLGEYF
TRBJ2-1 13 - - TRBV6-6 TGTGCCAGCAGGCCCCCCGAATACAATGAGCAGTTCTTC CASRPPEYNEQFF
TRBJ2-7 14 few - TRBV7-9 TGTGCCAGCACCAATGTCGGGCGGGGCTACGAGCAGTACTTC CASTNVGRGYEQYF
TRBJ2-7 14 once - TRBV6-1 TGTGCCAGCCTTACGGGCTCCAGCTCCTACGAGCAGTACTTC CASLTGSSSYEQYF
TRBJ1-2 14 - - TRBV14 TGTGCCAGCAGCCCGAGGGGCACTAACCATGGCTACACCTTC CASSPRGTNHGYTF
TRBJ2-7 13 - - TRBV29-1 TGCAGCGTTGAAGATCTACTAGGCCACGAGCAGTACTTC CSVEDLLGHEQYF
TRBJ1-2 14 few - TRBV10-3 TGTGCCATCAGTTGGACGGAGGAGAACTATGGCTACACCTTC CAISWTEENYGYTF
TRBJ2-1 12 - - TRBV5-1 TGCGCCAGCACCGACGTTATAAATGAGCAGTTCTTC CASTDVINEQFF
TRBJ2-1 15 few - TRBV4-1 TGCGCCAGCAGCCAAGGGCGGGGCTCCTACAATGAGCAGTTCTTC CASSQGRGSYNEQFF
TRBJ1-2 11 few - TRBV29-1 TGCAGCGTGACGGTGGGCGATGGCTACACCTTC CSVTVGDGYTF
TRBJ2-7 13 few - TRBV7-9 TGTGCCAGCAGCTTAGTTGGAGGAAGAGGCCTGTACTTC CASSLVGGRGLYF
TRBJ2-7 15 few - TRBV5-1 TGCGCCAGCAGGTGGGGAGGTTTGGAACTTTACGAGCAGTACTTC CASRWGGLELYEQYF
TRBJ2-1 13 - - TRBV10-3 TGTGCCATCAGTGAGGGCTCCTACAATGAGCAGTTCTTC CAISEGSYNEQFF
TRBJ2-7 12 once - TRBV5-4 TGTGCCAGCAGCTTGTCAGACTACGAGCAGTACTTC CASSLSDYEQYF
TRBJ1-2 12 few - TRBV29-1 TGCAGCGTTGGTAGCTTCTTATATGGCTACACCTTC CSVGSFLYGYTF
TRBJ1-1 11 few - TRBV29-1 TGCAGCGTTGAAGATCGGACTGAAGCTTTCTTT CSVEDRTEAFF